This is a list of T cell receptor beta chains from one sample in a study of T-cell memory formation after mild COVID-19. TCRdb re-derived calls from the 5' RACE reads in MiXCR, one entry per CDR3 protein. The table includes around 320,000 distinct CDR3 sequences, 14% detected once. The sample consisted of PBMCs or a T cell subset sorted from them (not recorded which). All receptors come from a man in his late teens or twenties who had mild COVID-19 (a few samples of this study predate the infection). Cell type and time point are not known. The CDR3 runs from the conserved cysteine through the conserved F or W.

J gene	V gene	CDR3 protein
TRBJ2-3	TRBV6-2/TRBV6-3	CASSRLAGTTDTQYF
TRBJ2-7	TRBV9	CASSLDHSSYEQYF
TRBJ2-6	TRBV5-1	CASSLYLTGGSGANVLTF
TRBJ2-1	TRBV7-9	CASSSSGAGNEQFF
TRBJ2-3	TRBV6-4	CASSVTSGASTDTQYF
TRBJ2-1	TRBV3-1	CASSQPGLADNEQFF
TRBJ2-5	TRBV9	CASSVQGTRQETQYF
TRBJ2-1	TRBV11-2	CASSLAPDRSSYNEQFF
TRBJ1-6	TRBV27	CASSGGGREVGSPLHF
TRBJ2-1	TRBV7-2	CASSLRRNNEQFF
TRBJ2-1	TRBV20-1	CSARDGPSNEQFF
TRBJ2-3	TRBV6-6	CASQGTSGGATSDTQYF
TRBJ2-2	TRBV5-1	CASSFERWNTGELFF
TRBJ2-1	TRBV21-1	CASSNGTEGVQGQFF
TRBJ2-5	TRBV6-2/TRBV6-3	CASSYPLSEETQYF
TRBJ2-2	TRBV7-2	CASSERVTGELFF
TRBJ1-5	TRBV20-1	CSAREGGQPQHF
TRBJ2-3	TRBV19	CASSTSSGGVNTQYF
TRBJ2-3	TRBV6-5	CASSTQDRGTDTQYF
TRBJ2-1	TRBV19	CASSNSGLEGNEQFF
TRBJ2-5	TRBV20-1	CSASWGLYQETQYF
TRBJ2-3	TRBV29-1	CSAQPTDTQYF
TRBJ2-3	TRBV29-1	CSVRPSTDTQYF
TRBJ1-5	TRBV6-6	CASSYGRTTNQPQHF
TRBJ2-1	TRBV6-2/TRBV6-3	CASSGTPSSYNEQFF
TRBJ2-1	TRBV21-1	CASSKASRVLWYYNEQFF
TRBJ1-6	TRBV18	CASSETQGSYSPLHF
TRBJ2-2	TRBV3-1	CASSQERLAGGDTGELFF
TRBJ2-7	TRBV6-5	CASSYGSSSPYEQYF
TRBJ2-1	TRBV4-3	CASSPGGPEPHEQFF
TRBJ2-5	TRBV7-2	CASSLGAKETQYF
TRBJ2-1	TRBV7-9	CASSLGRLADYNEQFF
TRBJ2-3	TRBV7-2	CASSSARADTQYF
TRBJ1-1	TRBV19	CASNLGGSAFF
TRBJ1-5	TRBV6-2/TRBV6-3	CASRTTNYQPQHF
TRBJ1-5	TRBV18	CASSPTGDSQPQHF
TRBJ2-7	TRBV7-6	CASSPIAGAYEKYF
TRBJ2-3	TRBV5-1	CASSLGGGTLGTQYF
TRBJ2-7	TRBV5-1	CASSLESGRAYEQYF
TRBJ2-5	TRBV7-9	CASSLVVGSAQYF
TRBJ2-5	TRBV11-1	CASSSALAGGQETQYF
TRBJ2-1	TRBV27	CASSSILAAYNEQFF
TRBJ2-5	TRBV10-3	CASRSTDRQETQYF
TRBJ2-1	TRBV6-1	CASSSPVILAGQVNEQFF
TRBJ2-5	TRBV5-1	CASSLPSGAPGETQYF
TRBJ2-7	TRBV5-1	CASSSLGGLIYEQYF
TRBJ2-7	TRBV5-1	CASSFRTGTGMPEQYF
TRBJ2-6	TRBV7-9	CASSPTTGTGANVLTF